The entry that follows covers one T cell receptor beta chain sequence. Its antigen remains unidentified. Trimming stripped 8 bases from V and 5 bases from J, with 9 bases between. CDR3 size: 11 residues. Germline V lookup: CDR1 LGHDT, CDR2 YNNKEL (reference sequence). Then a second PCR, running about 7 to 11 cycles, was carried out with a sample-barcoded 5' primer and a J-beta primer mix. TCRdb re-analysed the 5' RACE reads in MiXCR, keeping a single row per CDR3 protein. The sample gives some 640,000 distinct CDR3 sequences, approximately 49% of which show up once; 30% to 40% is in the top ten. The data derive from a study of blood T cells in healthy people across ages. Study observations and caveats: TCR beta diversity per million T cells fell roughly linearly with age. In the absence of known donor CMV status, changes in expanded clonotypes were possibly confounded. When set beside aged donors, long-lived donors presented more naive CD4+ cells and higher diversity.

This receptor was identified in a woman aged 55-75 years in good health. The chain uses TRBV3-1 and TRBJ2-5; D is unresolved. The sequenced sample consisted of blood. This chain's CDR3 is CASLNLETQYF. In nucleotides, the CDR3 is TGTGCCAGCCTTAACTTGGAGACCCAGTACTTC.